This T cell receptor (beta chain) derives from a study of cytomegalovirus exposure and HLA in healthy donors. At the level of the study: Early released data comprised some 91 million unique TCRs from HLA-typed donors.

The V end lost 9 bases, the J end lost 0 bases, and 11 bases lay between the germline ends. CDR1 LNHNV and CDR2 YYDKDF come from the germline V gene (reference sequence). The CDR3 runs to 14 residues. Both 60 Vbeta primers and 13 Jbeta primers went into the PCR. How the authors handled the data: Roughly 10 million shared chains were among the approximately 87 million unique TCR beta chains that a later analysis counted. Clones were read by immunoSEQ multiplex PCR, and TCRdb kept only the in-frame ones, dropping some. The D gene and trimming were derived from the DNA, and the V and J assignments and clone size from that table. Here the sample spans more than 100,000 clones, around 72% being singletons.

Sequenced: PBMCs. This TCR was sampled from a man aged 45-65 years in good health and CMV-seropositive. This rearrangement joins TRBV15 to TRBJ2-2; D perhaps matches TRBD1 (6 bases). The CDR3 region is CATSGHANTGELFF. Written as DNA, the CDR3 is TGTGCCACATCGGGACACGCGAACACCGGGGAGCTGTTTTTT.